This is a list of T cell receptor beta chains from one sample in a study of blood T cell repertoires in COVID-19. Some clones are missing from TCRdb's copy, which holds only in-frame ones; the method was immunoSEQ multiplex PCR. The profile shows just under 90,000 clones, 85% to 95% of them singletons. The material sequenced was peripheral blood. The receptors shown here come from a man aged 60-69 years with acute or convalescent COVID-19. The CDR3 runs from the conserved cysteine through the conserved F or W. Each record gives: D gene, clone size, J gene, V gene, CDR3 DNA, CDR3 protein. A D gene is named only where the DNA matches it firmly. Some rows mark clone size as missing; the rest say once, few, many or name a class of expanded clone.

d_call: TRBD1
clone_size: NA
j_call: TRBJ1-2
v_call: TRBV4-3
cdr3_nt: TGCGCCAGCAGCCGCGCCCATGGAGGGGGCGACAATGGCTACACCTTC
cdr3_aa: CASSRAHGGGDNGYTF

d_call: NA
clone_size: NA
j_call: TRBJ2-1
v_call: TRBV5-1
cdr3_nt: TGCGCCAGCAGCTTGCCGCAGTCAGGCGAGCAGTTCTTC
cdr3_aa: CASSLPQSGEQFF

d_call: NA
clone_size: NA
j_call: TRBJ2-2
v_call: TRBV10-3
cdr3_nt: TGTGCCATCAGTGAGTTGGGGGCGGACACCGGGGAGCTGTTTTTT
cdr3_aa: CAISELGADTGELFF

d_call: TRBD1
clone_size: once
j_call: TRBJ1-2
v_call: TRBV6-5
cdr3_nt: TGTGCCAGCAGTCTAACCGGGACAGGGGGCGATGGCTACACCTTC
cdr3_aa: CASSLTGTGGDGYTF

d_call: NA
clone_size: NA
j_call: TRBJ1-6
v_call: TRBV6-6
cdr3_nt: TGTGCCAGCAGTTACCGGGACTATAATTCACCCCTCCACTTT
cdr3_aa: CASSYRDYNSPLHF

d_call: NA
clone_size: NA
j_call: TRBJ2-3
v_call: TRBV3-1/TRBV3-2
cdr3_nt: TGTGCCAGCAGCCAAGGAATAGGGGGAGCAGATACGCAGTATTTT
cdr3_aa: CASSQGIGGADTQYF

d_call: NA
clone_size: NA
j_call: TRBJ2-7
v_call: TRBV7-8
cdr3_nt: TGTGCCAGCAGCCGAGATGGAGGGAGATCCGAGCAGTACTTC
cdr3_aa: CASSRDGGRSEQYF

d_call: TRBD2
clone_size: NA
j_call: TRBJ2-3
v_call: TRBV27
cdr3_nt: TGTGCCAGCAGAGGGACTAGAATGGATACGCAGTATTTT
cdr3_aa: CASRGTRMDTQYF

d_call: TRBD2
clone_size: NA
j_call: TRBJ2-1
v_call: TRBV29-1
cdr3_nt: TGCAGCGTTGGCGGGAGCGGGAATGAGCAGTTCTTC
cdr3_aa: CSVGGSGNEQFF

d_call: TRBD1
clone_size: NA
j_call: TRBJ2-3
v_call: TRBV5-8
cdr3_nt: TGTGCCAGCAGCTGGAGACAGGGCCCAGATACGCAGTATTTT
cdr3_aa: CASSWRQGPDTQYF